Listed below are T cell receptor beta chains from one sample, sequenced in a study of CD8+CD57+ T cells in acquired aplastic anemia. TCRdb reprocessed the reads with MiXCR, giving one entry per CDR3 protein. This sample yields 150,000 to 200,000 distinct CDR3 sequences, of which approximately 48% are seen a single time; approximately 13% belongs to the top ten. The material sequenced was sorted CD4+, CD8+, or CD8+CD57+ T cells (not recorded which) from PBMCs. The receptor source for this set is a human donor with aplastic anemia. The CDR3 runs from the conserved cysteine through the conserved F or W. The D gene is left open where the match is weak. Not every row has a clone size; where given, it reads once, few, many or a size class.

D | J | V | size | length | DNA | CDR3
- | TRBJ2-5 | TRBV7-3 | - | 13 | TGTGCCAGCAGCTTTAGGGTACTGGAGACCCAGTACTTC | CASSFRVLETQYF
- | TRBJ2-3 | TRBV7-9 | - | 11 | TGTGCCAGCAGCCTCCGCGCCCCCCAGTATTTT | CASSLRAPQYF
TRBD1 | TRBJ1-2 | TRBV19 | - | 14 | TGTGCCAGTAGAACAGGGGGCACTAACTATGGCTACACCTTC | CASRTGGTNYGYTF
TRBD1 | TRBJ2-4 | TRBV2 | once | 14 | TGTGCCAGCAGTCCGGGACAGGGGGCAAACATTCAGTACTTC | CASSPGQGANIQYF
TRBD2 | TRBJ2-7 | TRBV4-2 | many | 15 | TGTGCCAGCAGCCCTAGCGGGGGGGCCGCTTACGAGCAGTACTTC | CASSPSGGAAYEQYF
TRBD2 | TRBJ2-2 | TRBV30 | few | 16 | TGTGCCTGGAGTGTTTGGCGGGGGGTCGGCACCGGGGAGCTGTTTTTT | CAWSVWRGVGTGELFF
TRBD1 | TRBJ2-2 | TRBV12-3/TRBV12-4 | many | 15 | TGTGCCAGCAGTTGGGGACAGGCGAACACCGGGGAGCTGTTTTTT | CASSWGQANTGELFF
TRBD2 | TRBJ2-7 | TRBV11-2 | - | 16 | TGTGCCAGCAGCTTGGGACTAGACACTAGCGCCAACGAGCAGTACTTC | CASSLGLDTSANEQYF
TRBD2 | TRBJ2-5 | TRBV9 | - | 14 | TGTGCCAGCAGCGTAGGTAGGGGAGGGGAGACCCAGTACTTC | CASSVGRGGETQYF
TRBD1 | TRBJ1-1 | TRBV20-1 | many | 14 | TGCAGTGCTAGAGATCAGGCAGGGGGGACTGAAGCTTTCTTT | CSARDQAGGTEAFF
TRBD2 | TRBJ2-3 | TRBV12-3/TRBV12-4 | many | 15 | TGTGCCAGCAGTCAGTTCGGGGGGGGCACAGATACGCAGTATTTT | CASSQFGGGTDTQYF
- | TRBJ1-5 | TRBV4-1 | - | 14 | TGCGCCAGCAGCCCGGGACAAAGAGCTCAGCCCCAGCATTTT | CASSPGQRAQPQHF
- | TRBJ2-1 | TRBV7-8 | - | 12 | TGCGCCAGCAGCCATCAAGACAATGAGCAGTTCTTC | CASSHQDNEQFF
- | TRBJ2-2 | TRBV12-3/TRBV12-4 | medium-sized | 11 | TGTGCCAGCAGTTTTACCGGGGAGCTGTTTTTT | CASSFTGELFF
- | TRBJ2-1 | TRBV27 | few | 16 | TGTGCCAGCAGTCCGCGGACTACGAGCTCCTACAATGAGCAGTTCTTC | CASSPRTTSSYNEQFF